Following are 21 T cell receptor beta chains from one sample sequenced in a study of shared clonotypes between healthy human individuals. Clones were read by immunoSEQ multiplex PCR, and TCRdb kept only the in-frame ones, dropping some. Among almost 750,000 clones listed, 72% were seen once. Sequences were obtained from memory CD4+ T cells sorted from blood. The subset: CD45RA-negative fraction. The receptors originated from a woman aged 25 to 39 in good health.

The CDR3: CASRAPGQHLGSYEQYF. The CDR3 nucleotides are TGTGCCAGCCGAGCTCCGGGCCAACACCTGGGCTCCTACGAGCAGTACTTC. J is TRBJ2-7 and V is TRBV27, with unresolved D. Germline V gene sequence: CDR1 MNHEY, CDR2 SMNVEV (reference sequence). Trimming shortened V by 8 bases and J by 0 bases, and 23 bases separated the two germline ends. The CDR3 totals 17 residues.

Notes on this clone: The same CDR3 is also encoded by other DNA sequences in this sample. The V and J genes are TRBV19 and TRBJ2-3; a weak D match, TRBD2 (5 bases). V lost 2 bases, J lost 1 base, and 7 bases lay in between. Per germline, CDR1 LNHDA and CDR2 SQIVND (reference sequence). The CDR3 has 14 amino acids. CDR3 sequence: CASSINGGTDTQYF. The CDR3 DNA reads as TGTGCCAGTAGTATAAACGGGGGCACAGATACGCAGTATTTT.

As regards this clone: At one of its ends the junction is not consistent with the germline gene, which may arise from a read error. This chain uses TRBV28 with TRBJ1-4; D gene unclear. This CDR3 has 15 residues. CDR1 is MDHEN, CDR2 SYDVKM, per germline. CDR3 protein: CASSSPRGPDDKLFF. CDR3 DNA: TGTGCCAGCAGTTCTCCAAGAGGGCCGGATGACAAACTGTTTTTT.

This clone occurred a few times. CDR3 residues: CARGDRDGYTF. The CDR3 nucleotides are TGTGCCAGGGGGGACAGGGATGGCTACACCTTC. This sequence joins TRBV7-3 and TRBJ1-2, with TRBD1 matching 9 bases. The germline V gene encodes CDR1 SGHTA and CDR2 FQGTGA. Germline trimming cut 9 bases from V and 6 bases from J; bases unmatched to any gene: 2. This CDR3 is built from 11 residues.

This clone came up a few times. This chain uses TRBV9 with TRBJ2-7, with 8 bases matching TRBD1. The length of the CDR3 is 15 residues. Per the germline V gene, CDR1 is SGDLS and CDR2 is YYNGEE. V lost 4 bases and J lost 0; bases outside the gene matches: 6. The CDR3 spells CASSPSTGASYEQYF. In nucleotides, the CDR3 is TGTGCCAGCAGCCCTTCGACAGGGGCCTCCTACGAGCAGTACTTC. The variable domain in full, completed from reference TRBV9 and TRBJ2-7, reads DSGVTQTPKHLITATGQRVTLRCSPRSGDLSVYWYQQSLDQGLQFLIQYYNGEERAKGNILERFSAQQFPDLHSELNLSSLELGDSALYFCASSPSTGASYEQYFGPGTRLTVT.

This sequence joins TRBV6-6 and TRBJ2-7; 9 bases align to TRBD1. J gave up 6 bases and V 6 bases, and 6 bases lay outside the gene matches. The CDR3 is 13 residues long. Germline V gene sequence: CDR1 MNHNY, CDR2 SVGAGI (reference sequence). CDR3 DNA sequence: TGTGCCAGCAGCTGGGACAGGGAGGGCGAGCAGTACTTC. It encodes CASSWDREGEQYF.

This rearrangement joins TRBV7-2 to TRBJ2-7, with TRBD2 identical over 10 bases. This CDR3 region has 15 residues. The J segment lost 4 bases and the V segment lost 4 bases, leaving 7 bases of the junction unmatched. CDR1 and CDR2 (germline): SGHTA, FQGNSA. The CDR3 reads CASSSPGLAIYEQYF. DNA of the CDR3: TGTGCCAGCAGCTCCCCGGGACTAGCGATATACGAGCAGTACTTC.

V gene TRBV7-6 combines with J gene TRBJ2-1; TRBD1 or TRBD2 may be the D gene (5 bases each). The CDR3 has 13 amino acids. Trimming removed 8 bases at V and 9 bases at J, with 17 bases between. Germline V gene lookup returns CDR1 SGHVS and CDR2 FNYEAQ. This chain's CDR3 is CASLPFSGTEQFF. CDR3 sequence (DNA): TGTGCCAGCCTCCCATTCTCTGGGACTGAGCAGTTCTTC.

This clone was seen a single time. The chain is built from TRBV19 and TRBJ1-1; D is unresolved. CDR3 length: 16 amino acids. V dropped 3 bases and J dropped 1 base, with 15 bases sitting between them. Looked up from germline, CDR1 is LNHDA and CDR2 is SQIVND (reference sequence). In DNA, the CDR3 is TGTGCCAGTAGTATCCCTATCACCGGGAAGAACACTGAAGCTTTCTTT. It codes for CASSIPITGKNTEAFF.

The V call is TRBV28, the J call TRBJ2-1, with D perhaps TRBD1 (7 bases). Germline V lookup: CDR1 MDHEN, CDR2 SYDVKM. V lost 5 bases and J lost 1, with 15 bases in between. This CDR3 comprises 16 residues. The DNA of the CDR3 is TGTGCCAGCAGTCGCCGCGCAGGGGGGTCCTACAATGAGCAGTTCTTC. Protein: CASSRRAGGSYNEQFF.

The rearrangement joins TRBV27 to TRBJ2-6; maybe TRBD2 (5 bases). CDR3 length: 14 residues. From germline, CDR1 is MNHEY and CDR2 SMNVEV (reference sequence). V lost 7 bases and J 1 base, leaving 8 bases between the germline ends. CDR3 sequence (DNA): TGTGCCAGCACATCGGGGTCTGGGGCCAACGTCCTGACTTTC. Translating gives CASTSGSGANVLTF.

This rearrangement joins TRBV29-1 to TRBJ2-5, with TRBD2 matching 9 bases. CDR1 is SQVTM and CDR2 is ANQGSEA in the germline V gene. The CDR3 runs 13 residues. J lost 5 bases, V lost 6 bases, and 7 bases had no gene match. The CDR3 here is CSVRTSAIETQYF. CDR3 sequence (DNA): TGCAGCGTCCGGACTAGCGCTATTGAGACCCAGTACTTC.

This clone has just a few counts. The V and J genes are TRBV27 and TRBJ2-6; D may match TRBD1 or TRBD2 (6 bases each). Germline values: CDR1 MNHEY, CDR2 SMNVEV (reference sequence). V lost 7 bases and J lost 4, with 17 bases in between. This CDR3 is built from 16 residues. CDR3 in amino acids: CASTHAGGPGANVLTF. CDR3 nucleotides: TGTGCCAGCACCCATGCTGGGGGGCCAGGGGCCAACGTCCTGACTTTC.

V and J are TRBV7-9 and TRBJ1-4, with a tentative D call TRBD1 (6 bases). The V and J ends lost 2 bases and 7 bases respectively, with 17 bases between them. From germline, CDR1 is SEHNR and CDR2 FQNEAQ (reference sequence). The CDR3 length is 16 residues. CDR3 residues: CASSLLAGAASEKLFF. The DNA of the CDR3 is TGTGCCAGCAGCTTATTAGCGGGGGCAGCCTCTGAAAAACTGTTTTTT.

The chain recombines TRBV5-1 with TRBJ2-5; D is undetermined. TRBJ2-7 explains the end of the DNA better; the J call may be wrong. From germline, CDR1 is SGHRS and CDR2 YFSETQ. The CDR3 has 14 residues. CDR3 protein: CASSFSPTGYEQYF. CDR3 nucleotides: TGCGCCAGCAGCTTTTCCCCCACCGGCTACGAGCAGTACTTC.

This chain uses TRBV2 with TRBJ1-5, with a tentative D call TRBD1 (6 bases). The germline V gene encodes CDR1 SNHLY and CDR2 FYNNEI. CDR3 length: 16 residues. Trimming pared 6 bases from V and 7 bases from J, leaving 22 bases between. In DNA, the CDR3 is TGTGCCAGCAGGAGGGGTTTTTCAGGGGAAGGGCAGCCCCAGCATTTT. Protein sequence: CASRRGFSGEGQPQHF.

A word on this clone: Other DNA sequences of this sample code for an identical CDR3. The chain is built from TRBV19 and TRBJ1-2; 10 bases map to TRBD1. The ends lost 6 bases at V and 2 bases at J; junction bases unmatched: 3. This CDR3 is built from 14 residues. CDR1 LNHDA and CDR2 SQIVND come from the germline V gene (reference sequence). The CDR3 sequence: CASRPGQGNYGYTF. Here the CDR3 DNA reads TGTGCCAGTAGGCCGGGACAGGGGAACTATGGCTACACCTTC. Variable domain in full (rest from reference TRBV19 and TRBJ1-2): DGGITQSPKYLFRKEGQNVTLSCEQNLNHDAMYWYRQDPGQGLRLIYYSQIVNDFQKGDIAEGYSVSREKKESFPLTVTSAQKNPTAFYLCASRPGQGNYGYTFGSGTRLTVV.

This CDR3 reads CASSLRDRTYEQYF. DNA of the CDR3: TGTGCCAGCAGCCTCCGGGACCGAACTTACGAGCAGTACTTC. V is TRBV16 and J is TRBJ2-7, with D perhaps matching TRBD1 or TRBD2 (5 bases each). This CDR3 comprises 14 residues. The germline V and J ends were trimmed by 4 bases and 4 bases, with 14 bases remaining between them. Germline V lookup: CDR1 KGHSY, CDR2 FQNENV. Variable domain in full (rest from reference TRBV16 and TRBJ2-7): GEEVAQTPKHLVRGEGQKAKLYCAPIKGHSYVFWYQQVLKNEFKFLISFQNENVFDETGMPKERFSAKCLPNSPCSLEIQATKLEDSAVYFCASSLRDRTYEQYFGPGTRLTVT.

V is TRBV7-6 and J is TRBJ2-3; D uncertain. V dropped 5 bases and J dropped 0 bases, with 9 bases sitting between them. Germline V lookup: CDR1 SGHVS, CDR2 FNYEAQ. This CDR3 has 14 residues. CDR3 DNA: TGTGCCAGCAGCCCCGCCGCCAGCACAGATACGCAGTATTTT. Its protein product is CASSPAASTDTQYF.

The V gene is TRBV5-1, the J gene TRBJ2-7, with a tentative D call TRBD1 (5 bases). The ends were cut back, 0 bases at V and 8 bases at J, with 18 bases in the middle. This CDR3 is 15 amino acids long. Per germline, CDR1 SGHRS and CDR2 YFSETQ. The CDR3 loop is CASSLAGHPYGKQYF. CDR3 coding DNA: TGCGCCAGCAGCTTGGCAGGACATCCTTACGGAAAGCAGTACTTC.

This sequence joins TRBV18 and TRBJ2-7, with 14 positions matching TRBD2. CDR3 length: 14 amino acids. Germline V gene data show CDR1 as KGHSH and CDR2 as LQKENI. V lost 4 bases and J lost 5; bases outside the gene matches: 1. CDR3 amino acids: CASSQGLAGDEQYF. CDR3 DNA: TGTGCCAGCTCACAGGGACTAGCGGGAGACGAGCAGTACTTC.